This T cell receptor (beta chain) was found in a study of early T cells in non-severe SARS-CoV-2 infection. Study information: The sequenced material was bulk RNA from unsorted whole blood, and its chains were unpaired.

Study results and caveats: Reliance on VDJdb matching favored anti-spike CD8 responses; private and CD4 specificities were missed.

This CDR3 region has 16 residues. Deletions cut 4 bases from V and 0 bases from J, with 13 bases between. Germline CDR1 reads MGHRA; CDR2 reads YSYEKL. This clonotype was counted ten times or more. Its antigen is not identified. The protocol attached unique molecular identifiers to individual cDNA molecules. MiXCR, applied by TCRdb to the 5' RACE reads, yields one record per CDR3 protein. The table shows roughly 56,000 distinct CDR3 sequences, with roughly 13% occurring only once. V usage is TRBV4-1 and J usage is TRBJ2-1, with D tentatively TRBD1 (6 bases). This sequence was found in an adult who was a healthcare worker with PCR-confirmed SARS-CoV-2 infection or an uninfected control (not recorded which). The sample was whole blood. CDR3: CASSLRTASSYNEQFF. The CDR3, as DNA: TGCGCCAGCAGCCTACGGACAGCGAGCTCCTACAATGAGCAGTTCTTC.